The source of this TCR beta chain is a study of early stage breast cancer tumors (dated by TCRdb to 2015 to 2018). In terms of the full investigation: Of the 15 to 20 invasive breast tumors, twelve were found to be estrogen receptor-positive, progesterone receptor-positive and HER2-negative. Of the roughly twelve ER+/PR+/HER2- tumors, eight were classified as invasive ductal carcinomas and four as invasive lobular carcinomas. On average, each sample got around 10-fold read coverage. The samples as a whole yielded 2 million to 3 million detected templates, corresponding to about 1 million unique clonotypes. What the work shows at the level of the full study, not this receptor alone: Because the cohort was small, a breakdown by tumor subtype could not be done. Approximately 2.5-fold higher T cell density and higher clonality were observed in tumors than in adjacent normal breast tissue. Enriched TCRB sequences shared across patients were mostly commonly generated sequences, unlikely to play an important role in the tumor microenvironment. Greater similarity was observed between blood and normal breast repertoires than between blood and tumor repertoires, and tumor was distinguished from normal in about 85% of the 16 patients when each tissue was compared with blood. Chain pairing and functional markers such as CD4, CD8 and FOXP3 were missed by bulk genomic DNA sequencing of unsorted cells.

As concerns this clone: Its recognized antigen is unknown. There are no base qualities to consult, and no much larger clone falls within one base.

Each sample was amplified as two independent genomic DNA replicates: 0.45 to 0.5 ug for blood and about 1.4 ug for tumor or normal breast. TCRB sequencing of genomic DNA was carried out with the ImmunoSeq Intro kit according to the manufacturer's instructions. Multiplex PCR ran approximately 34 cycles with proprietary primers and spike-in control sequences for absolute quantification. Single-end 150-bp reads were used to sequence an 87-bp fragment spanning the CDR3 plus the flanking V and J genes. Each lane of an Illumina MiSeq running version 3.0 chemistry carried seven multiplexed samples, with two replicates apiece. The authors' pipeline ran thus. The vendor's proprietary pipeline processed the raw data and merged both replicates into a single result for each sample. A clonotype was defined as productive rearrangements that share the same V-gene family, CDR3 amino acid sequence and J-gene segment. Clonality was computed as 1 minus the normalized Shannon entropy (Pielou evenness) of TCRB abundances. T cell density was estimated by dividing total templates by the number of input cells inferred from the DNA input amount. Recon, run with its default parameters, was used to estimate overall repertoire diversity and clonality. A clonotype counted as tumor-enriched if its abundance in tumor exceeded 0.1% and was at least 32-fold higher than its abundance in normal breast. Imported from immuneACCESS, the table was reduced by TCRdb to in-frame sequences with V and J called. These copies leave out some clones; in studies compared against another copy, an unresolved V gene accounts for under half, and the cause of the remainder is not known. That table supplies the V and J calls and clone size; D and trimming were determined from the DNA. In all, the sample holds some 36,000 clones, and approximately 74% of those were seen once. The ten largest clonotypes hold roughly 7% of the sample.

The study profiled bulk TCR beta-chain repertoires in matched peripheral blood, tumor and adjacent normal breast tissue taken from around 15 patients with early-stage breast cancer. Before surgery, about 4.5-11 mL of whole blood was collected into EDTA tubes and then processed within 2 hours. Peripheral blood mononuclear cells were isolated by Ficoll-Paque centrifugation in SepMate-50 tubes. For storage in liquid nitrogen, PBMCs were cryopreserved as aliquots of about 1.9 to 4 million cells in approximately 90% FBS with around 10% DMSO. The Qiagen AllPrep DNA/RNA Mini kit was used to extract genomic DNA. V is pared back by 1 base and J by 1 base, with 3 bases lying between the germline termini. The CDR3 measures 13 amino acids from cysteine to phenylalanine. Only the CDR3 region is kept as DNA, spanning 39 bases read in frame from base 1. The germline V gene sets CDR1 to MGHRA and CDR2 to YSYEKL.

Material: blood. The clonotype originates from a person aged 55 to 70 with breast cancer. The V and J segments used are TRBV4-1 and TRBJ2-3; the D gene assignment is ambiguous. Here is the DNA: TGCGCCAGCAGCCAAGCCGGCACAGATACGCAGTATTTT. It translates as CASSQAGTDTQYF.